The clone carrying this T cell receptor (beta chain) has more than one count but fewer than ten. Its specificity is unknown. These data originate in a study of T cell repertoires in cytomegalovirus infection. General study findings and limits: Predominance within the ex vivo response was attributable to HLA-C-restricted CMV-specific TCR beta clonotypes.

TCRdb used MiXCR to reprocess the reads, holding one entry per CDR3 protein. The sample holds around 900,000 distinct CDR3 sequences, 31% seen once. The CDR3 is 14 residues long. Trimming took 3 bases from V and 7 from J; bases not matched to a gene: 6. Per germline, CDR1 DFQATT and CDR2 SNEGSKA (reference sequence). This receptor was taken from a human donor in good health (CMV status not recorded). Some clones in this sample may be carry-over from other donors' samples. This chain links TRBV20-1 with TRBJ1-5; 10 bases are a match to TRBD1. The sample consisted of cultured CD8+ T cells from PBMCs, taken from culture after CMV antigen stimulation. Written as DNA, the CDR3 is TGCAGTGCTAGTGGACAGGGGGGTGTCCAGCCCCAGCATTTT. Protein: CSASGQGGVQPQHF.